The 9 T cell receptor beta chains below come from one sample, sequenced in a study of early T cells in non-severe SARS-CoV-2 infection. MiXCR, run by TCRdb on the 5' RACE reads, gives a single entry per CDR3 protein. The table records around 77,000 distinct CDR3 sequences, 5% of them present only once. The source was whole blood, collected at baseline. These receptors were taken from an adult who was a healthcare worker with PCR-confirmed SARS-CoV-2 infection or an uninfected control (not recorded which).

This clonotype was observed a few times. The rearrangement links TRBV27 to TRBJ2-6; 7 bases map to TRBD1. V lost 8 bases and J lost 2; bases outside the gene matches: 9. The germline V gene has CDR1 MNHEY and CDR2 SMNVEV (reference sequence). CDR3 length equals 16 residues. For the CDR3, the DNA is TGTGCCAGCGGGGGCAGGGGGTTGGCTGGGGCCAACGTCCTGACTTTC. Translated, it gives CASGGRGLAGANVLTF.

This clonotype showed up many times. This rearrangement joins TRBV4-2 to TRBJ2-3; D is possibly TRBD2 (6 bases). The CDR3 has 15 residues. The V and J ends lost 4 bases and 4 bases respectively, with 15 bases between them. CDR1 is LGHNA, CDR2 YNFKEQ, per germline. For the CDR3, the DNA is TGTGCCAGCAGCCCAGGCGGGGCCGCGGCAGATACGCAGTATTTT. This codes for CASSPGGAAADTQYF.

This clonotype was counted ten times or more. CDR3 coding DNA: TGTGCCAGCAGCTTCCCACAGTACTCTGGAAACACCATATATTTT. This translates into CASSFPQYSGNTIYF. V is TRBV7-9 and J is TRBJ1-3; D remains unclear. Germline CDR1 is SEHNR and CDR2 is FQNEAQ (reference sequence). The CDR3 is 15 residues long. Between the trimmed V and J ends, which lost 3 bases and 0 bases, there was a span of 9 bases.

This clonotype was picked up many times. The genes are TRBV5-1 and TRBJ2-7, with unresolved D. Per germline, CDR1 SGHRS and CDR2 YFSETQ. Trimming pared 0 bases from V and 2 bases from J, leaving 6 bases between. The CDR3 totals 13 residues. In DNA form, the CDR3 reads TGCGCCAGCAGCTTGGTTTCTCCCTACGAGCAGTACTTC. It yields the protein CASSLVSPYEQYF.

The chain uses TRBV27 and TRBJ2-6; a possible D gene is TRBD1 (5 bases). The CDR3 runs to 12 residues. CDR1 and CDR2 from the germline V gene are MNHEY and SMNVEV (reference sequence). V was shortened by 8 bases and J by 3 bases, with 5 bases between the two germline ends. CDR3 region: CASQGGANVLTF. Written as DNA, the CDR3 is TGTGCCAGCCAGGGTGGGGCCAACGTCCTGACTTTC. Using reference TRBV27 and TRBJ2-6 for the parts outside the CDR3, the full variable domain is EAQVTQNPRYLITVTGKKLTVTCSQNMNHEYMSWYRQDPGLGLRQIYYSMNVEVTDKGDVPEGYKVSRKEKRNFPLILESPSPNQTSLYFCASQGGANVLTFGAGSRLTVL.

This clonotype was picked up many times. CDR3 in DNA: TGTGCCAGCAGCTTAGTTCGCGCTGGGCGCAATCAGCCCCAGCATTTT. Translated, it gives CASSLVRAGRNQPQHF. V and J are TRBV7-2 and TRBJ1-5, with D unclear. The CDR3 length is 16 residues. The V and J ends lost 1 base and 2 bases respectively, with 12 bases between them. Germline V gene lookup returns CDR1 SGHTA and CDR2 FQGNSA.

This clonotype occurred a few times. V is TRBV29-1 and J is TRBJ1-1, with D possibly matching TRBD1 (5 bases). CDR1 and CDR2 (germline): SQVTM, ANQGSEA. The length of the CDR3 is 11 residues. The V gene lost 7 bases and the J gene lost 4 bases, with 10 bases spanning the gap. The CDR3 is CSGRVGTEAFF. The CDR3, as DNA: TGCAGCGGCAGGGTAGGCACTGAAGCTTTCTTT.

This clonotype came up many times. The chain combines TRBV6-5 with TRBJ2-7; tentative D call: TRBD1 (6 bases). The CDR3 contains 14 residues. V was pared by 2 bases and J by 6 bases, with 14 bases between. The germline V gene has CDR1 MNHEY and CDR2 SVGAGI. CDR3 nucleotide sequence: TGTGCCAGCAGTTACACAGGGACCGCAGCCGAGCAGTACTTC. This codes for CASSYTGTAAEQYF.

This clonotype occurred a few times. The CDR3 bases are TGCAGTGCTAGAGATCGTCGGACAGTGTCTTCCAAAAACATTCAGTACTTC. This gives the protein CSARDRRTVSSKNIQYF. The gene calls are TRBV20-1 and TRBJ2-4; a weak D match, TRBD1 (6 bases). The V end was cut by 0 bases, the J end by 2 bases, with 17 bases between. The germline CDR1 and CDR2 sequences are DFQATT and SNEGSKA (reference sequence). This CDR3 comprises 17 residues.